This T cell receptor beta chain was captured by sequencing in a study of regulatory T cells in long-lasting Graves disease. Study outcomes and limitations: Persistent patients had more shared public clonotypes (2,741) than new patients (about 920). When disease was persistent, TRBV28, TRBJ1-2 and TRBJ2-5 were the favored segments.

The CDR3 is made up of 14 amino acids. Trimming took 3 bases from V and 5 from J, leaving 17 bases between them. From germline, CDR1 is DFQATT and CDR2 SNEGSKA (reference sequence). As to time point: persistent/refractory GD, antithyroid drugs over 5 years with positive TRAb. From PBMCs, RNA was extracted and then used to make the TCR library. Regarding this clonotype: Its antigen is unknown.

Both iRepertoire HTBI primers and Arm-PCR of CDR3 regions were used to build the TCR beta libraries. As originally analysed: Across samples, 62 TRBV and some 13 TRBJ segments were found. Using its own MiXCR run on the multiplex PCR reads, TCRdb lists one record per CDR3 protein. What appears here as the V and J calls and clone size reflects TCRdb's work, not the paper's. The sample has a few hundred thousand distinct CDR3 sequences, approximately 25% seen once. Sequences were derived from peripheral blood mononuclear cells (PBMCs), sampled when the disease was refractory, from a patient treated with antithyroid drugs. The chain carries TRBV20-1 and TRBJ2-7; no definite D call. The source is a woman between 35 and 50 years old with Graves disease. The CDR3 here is CSASATDLSHEQYF. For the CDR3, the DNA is TGCAGTGCTAGCGCGACGGACCTTTCCCACGAGCAGTACTTC.